This T cell receptor (beta chain) originates from a study of blood T cell repertoires in COVID-19. Overall study: Sources were T cells, B-cell-depleted T cells, or PBMCs; the material itself was cDNA or gDNA.

Someone with COVID-19 had been met by exposed participants within 2 weeks before study entry. Repertoires were generated with immunoSEQ multiplex PCR, while TCRdb's copy carries only in-frame clones and drops some. The table records around 330,000 clones, 85% of them present only once. The germline gives CDR1 SGHTA, CDR2 FQGNSA. V shed 8 bases, J shed 6 bases, and the junction held 10 bases outside the gene matches. The CDR3 length is 15 residues. The receptor was isolated from a woman younger than 45 who had been exposed to COVID-19. The V call is TRBV7-2, the J call TRBJ2-1; 10 bases fit TRBD2. The sequenced material came from PBMCs or T cells enriched from blood (not recorded which). CDR3 sequence reads: CASSERGGWGNEQFF. The CDR3 bases are TGTGCCAGCTCCGAGCGGGGGGGATGGGGCAATGAGCAGTTCTTC.